Listed below are T cell receptor beta chains from one sample, sequenced in a study of T-cell reconstitution after alpha-beta-depleted transplantation in children. TCRdb re-derived calls from the PCR reads in MiXCR, one entry per CDR3 protein. The table shows 530,000 or so distinct CDR3 sequences, with 27% occurring only once. The starting material was PBMCs, obtained before TCRalphabeta/CD19-depleted stem cell transplant. The receptors originated from a boy in the first two years of life with Wiskott-Aldrich syndrome, due to receive a stem cell transplant. Both conserved end residues are part of each CDR3. The D gene is left open where the match is weak. Clone size is stated in some rows and not others, as once, few, many or a class when expanded.

TRBJ2-5 TRBV10-2 NA NA TGCGCCAGCAGTGAGGTCCAGCCCAAGACCCAGTACTTC CASSEVQPKTQYF
TRBJ1-1 TRBV5-1 NA few TGCGCCAGCAGCTTGGGGGACCGCAGTGAAGCTTTCTTT CASSLGDRSEAFF
TRBJ2-1 TRBV9 TRBD2 NA TGTGCCAGCAGCGTATTCGGGAGGGCCCCCAATGAGCAGTTCTTC CASSVFGRAPNEQFF
TRBJ2-1 TRBV20-1 TRBD2 NA TGCAGTGCTAGAGCCAGCGGGGGACTCTCCTACAATGAGCAGTTCTTC CSARASGGLSYNEQFF
TRBJ2-1 TRBV15 TRBD1 NA TGTGCCACCAGCAGAGCGCGGATGACAGGGGGTATATTCTTC CATSRARMTGGIFF
TRBJ1-5 TRBV12-3/TRBV12-4 NA NA TGTGCCAGCAGCCCGGGACTACCAAATCAGCCCCAGCATTTT CASSPGLPNQPQHF
TRBJ1-2 TRBV4-2 TRBD1 NA TGTGCCAGCAGCCAAGAGGGGACAGGGGCCTCCTATGGCTACACCTTC CASSQEGTGASYGYTF
TRBJ2-5 TRBV20-1 NA NA TGCAGTGCTAGAGAGGGCACAACACAAGAGACCCAGTACTTC CSAREGTTQETQYF
TRBJ2-5 TRBV4-1 NA NA TGCGCCAGCAGCCAACGCAGCGGTGCGGAGACCCAGTACTTC CASSQRSGAETQYF
TRBJ2-1 TRBV5-1 NA NA TGCGCCAGCAGCGTCGCTAGGGGTGAGCAGTTCTTC CASSVARGEQFF
TRBJ1-1 TRBV4-1 NA few TGCGCCAGCAGCCAAGTTCCCGGGACTGAAGCTTTCTTT CASSQVPGTEAFF
TRBJ2-4 TRBV6-5 NA NA TGTGCCAGCAGTTACGGGCTAGCACACAAAAACATTCAGTACTTC CASSYGLAHKNIQYF
TRBJ2-7 TRBV18 NA few TGTGCCAGCTCACCACCGGGCCGGAACTACGAGCAGTACTTC CASSPPGRNYEQYF
TRBJ2-2 TRBV20-1 NA NA TGCAGTGCTTATAGCGGTTCCAACACCGGGGAGCTGTTTTTT CSAYSGSNTGELFF
TRBJ2-1 TRBV5-6 TRBD2 few TGTGCCAGCAGCTTGGGGACTAGCCGCGATGAGCAGTTCTTC CASSLGTSRDEQFF
TRBJ2-5 TRBV7-2 TRBD2 NA TGTGCCAGCAGCTTCGGGGGGAGGCTTTTTGGGACCCAGTACTTC CASSFGGRLFGTQYF
TRBJ2-7 TRBV5-1 NA few TGCGCCAGCAGCTATGTGGCAGGGCATCACGAGCAGTACTTC CASSYVAGHHEQYF
TRBJ1-5 TRBV28 TRBD1 NA TGTGCCAGCAGTTCGACAGGGGGCTTTCAGCCCCAGCATTTT CASSSTGGFQPQHF
TRBJ2-6 TRBV5-1 TRBD1 NA TGCGCCAGCAGCCTACGGGACAGGGTCGTTCGTTCTGGGGCCAACGTCCTGACTTTC CASSLRDRVVRSGANVLTF
TRBJ2-7 TRBV20-1 NA few TGCAGTGCTAGGCCTCGGGGACTCCCTGGGCACGAGCAGTACTTC CSARPRGLPGHEQYF
TRBJ2-3 TRBV5-1 TRBD2 NA TGCGCCAGCAGCTTGGGGCCTTCCGGGAGGACAGATACGCAGTATTTT CASSLGPSGRTDTQYF
TRBJ2-2 TRBV11-2 NA NA TGTGCCAGCAGCTTAGGTGCCAAGGGGGCCGGGGAGCTGTTTTTT CASSLGAKGAGELFF
TRBJ1-2 TRBV12-3/TRBV12-4 TRBD1 few TGTGCCAGCAGGGAGAGACAGGGTACCCATGGCTACACCTTC CASRERQGTHGYTF
TRBJ1-1 TRBV9 NA NA TGTGCCAGCAGCTTAATAAGGACAGCTGAAGCTTTCTTT CASSLIRTAEAFF
TRBJ2-2 TRBV20-1 TRBD2 few TGCAGTGCTCCTAAGACTAGCGCCCCGAACACCGGGGAGCTGTTTTTT CSAPKTSAPNTGELFF
TRBJ1-6 TRBV3-1 TRBD1 NA TGTGCCAGCAGCCAAGCCGGGACAGCTAATTCACCCCTCCACTTT CASSQAGTANSPLHF
TRBJ2-1 TRBV5-1 NA NA TGCGCCAGCATCCGGGGGGAGGGGGTCGCCTACAATGAGCAGTTCTTC CASIRGEGVAYNEQFF
TRBJ2-2 TRBV5-1 NA few TGCGCCAGCAGCTCCCAGGGCGGGGAGCTGTTTTTT CASSSQGGELFF
TRBJ2-7 TRBV12-3/TRBV12-4 NA few TGTGCCAGCAGTTTGCGGAAAAGGGGCTCCTACGAGCAGTACTTC CASSLRKRGSYEQYF
TRBJ2-1 TRBV20-1 TRBD2 NA TGCAGTGCCGAGTCGGGTACGGGAGGGCCATACAATGAGCAGTTCTTC CSAESGTGGPYNEQFF
TRBJ2-5 TRBV27 TRBD1 NA TGTGCCAGCAGTTTATCTGGGCAGGGGGCTAGGGAGACCCAGTACTTC CASSLSGQGARETQYF